A single sample gave rise to the 31 T cell receptor beta chains below, sequenced in a study of blood T cell repertoires in COVID-19. Method: immunoSEQ multiplex PCR; TCRdb's copy keeps in-frame clones and lacks some. The table includes 150,000 to 200,000 clones, roughly 88% detected once. Source material: peripheral blood. Every receptor here comes from a woman of 80 years or more with acute or convalescent COVID-19.

This clone has a count of ten or more. V gene TRBV2 combines with J gene TRBJ1-5; the D is unclear. The CDR3 totals 13 residues. CDR1 is SNHLY and CDR2 is FYNNEI in the germline V gene. V lost 4 bases, J lost 5 bases, and 9 bases lay in between. CDR3 DNA: TGTGCCAGCAGTGGGGGAGGGTATCAGCCCCAGCATTTT. This translates into CASSGGGYQPQHF. Full variable domain (missing parts from reference TRBV2 and TRBJ1-5): EPEVTQTPSHQVTQMGQEVILRCVPISNHLYFYWYRQILGQKVEFLVSFYNNEISEKSEIFDDQFSVERPDGSNFTLKIRSTKLEDSAMYFCASSGGGYQPQHFGDGTRLSIL.

This chain links TRBV4-3 with TRBJ2-5; D is perhaps TRBD2 (5 bases). The CDR3 is 15 residues long. Germline CDR1 LGHNA, CDR2 YSLEER. Deletions cut 0 bases from V and 5 bases from J, with 13 bases between. CDR3 residues: CASSQDVDSMETQYF. CDR3 DNA: TGCGCCAGCAGCCAAGATGTGGACTCTATGGAGACCCAGTACTTC.

V gene TRBV7-9 combines with J gene TRBJ1-1; 7 nucleotides match TRBD1. V was clipped by 1 base and J by 4 bases; unmatched bases: 9. The CDR3 runs to 16 residues. The germline V gene has CDR1 SEHNR and CDR2 FQNEAQ (reference sequence). For the CDR3, the DNA is TGTGCCAGCAGCTTAGATTTGCGAGGGGGCATCACTGAAGCTTTCTTT. Its translation is CASSLDLRGGITEAFF.

This rearrangement joins TRBV6-6 to TRBJ1-5; no firm D call. This CDR3 contains 13 residues. The germline CDR1 and CDR2 sequences are MNHNY and SVGAGI (reference sequence). V lost 2 bases and J 6 bases, leaving 8 bases between the germline ends. The CDR3: CASSYVQFQPQHF. In DNA, the CDR3 is TGTGCCAGCAGTTACGTTCAGTTTCAGCCCCAGCATTTT.

V and J are TRBV3-1 (or the pseudogene TRBV3-2) and TRBJ2-7; 11 bases match TRBD2. CDR1 and CDR2 (germline): LGHDT, YNNKEL (reference sequence). The CDR3 runs to 15 residues. V dropped 6 bases and J dropped 7; count of bases not matched to a gene: 11. The CDR3 DNA follows: TGTGCCAGCAGTCCAAGGTGGACTAGCGGGTCAGAGCAGTACTTC. Amino acids: CASSPRWTSGSEQYF.

V is TRBV2 and J is TRBJ1-1; the D is unclear. V was pared by 5 bases and J by 1 base, with 11 bases between. Germline V CDR1 and CDR2: SNHLY, FYNNEI. The CDR3 has 14 amino acids. The CDR3 loop reads CASSIQTPNTEAFF. Written as DNA, the CDR3 is TGTGCCAGCAGTATACAGACACCGAACACTGAAGCTTTCTTT.

The rearrangement links TRBV6-5 to TRBJ1-6, with 8 bases fitting TRBD1. From germline, CDR1 is MNHEY and CDR2 SVGAGI. V was clipped by 7 bases and J by 10 bases; unmatched bases: 6. The CDR3 has 13 residues. CDR3 in DNA: TGTGCCAGCAACGCAGGGGGCCCATCACCCCTCCACTTT. It specifies CASNAGGPSPLHF.

This chain uses TRBV5-1 with TRBJ2-1; perhaps TRBD2 as D (6 bases). The CDR3 is 14 amino acids. V gave up 10 bases and J gave up 5 bases, with 19 bases separating them. Germline values: CDR1 SGHRS, CDR2 YFSETQ. The chain's CDR3 is CASRVLAKNNEQFF. DNA of the CDR3: TGCGCCTCCAGGGTACTAGCAAAGAACAATGAGCAGTTCTTC.

The V call is TRBV7-2, the J call TRBJ1-2; 8 bases are a match to TRBD1. The CDR3 runs to 15 residues. V shed 0 bases and J 8 bases; nucleotides not matched to a gene: 8. Germline CDR1 reads SGHTA; CDR2 reads FQGNSA. The CDR3 spells CASSLAPGQGKGYTF. The CDR3 region has the DNA TGTGCCAGCAGCTTAGCCCCAGGACAGGGAAAGGGCTACACCTTC.

J is TRBJ1-4 and V is TRBV2, with D perhaps TRBD1 (6 bases). This CDR3 has 13 residues. V dropped 6 bases and J dropped 7 bases, with 12 bases sitting between them. CDR1 and CDR2 (germline): SNHLY, FYNNEI. The CDR3 DNA is TGTGCCAGCAGCCTGGCGGGGGCTGAAAAACTGTTTTTT. Its protein product is CASSLAGAEKLFF.

The chain uses TRBV6-1 and TRBJ2-7, with D possibly TRBD1 on 6 matching bases. This CDR3 region has 16 residues. V lost 0 bases to trimming and J lost 2 bases, with 14 bases between them. CDR1 and CDR2 (germline): MNHNS, SASEGT. This CDR3 reads CASSEAQGIIPYEQYF. CDR3 nucleotides: TGTGCCAGCAGTGAAGCTCAGGGGATAATTCCCTACGAGCAGTACTTC.

In its sample, this clone was seen a few times. The chain joins TRBV20-1 to TRBJ2-1; D might be TRBD1 (6 bases). The germline V and J ends were trimmed by 3 bases and 8 bases, with 29 bases remaining between them. The germline CDR1 and CDR2 sequences are DFQATT and SNEGSKA (reference sequence). The length of the CDR3 is 18 residues. CDR3 sequence: CSASQVDPYQTGFDEQFF. Written as DNA, the CDR3 is TGCAGTGCTAGTCAGGTCGACCCTTACCAAACAGGGTTCGATGAGCAGTTCTTC.

This clone has only one observation. The chain joins TRBV2 to TRBJ2-1; weak D call: TRBD2 (6 bases). This CDR3 region has 15 residues. Trimming removed 4 bases from V and 4 bases from J, with 14 bases in between. Per germline, CDR1 SNHLY and CDR2 FYNNEI. The CDR3 reads CASSAGGRGYNEQFF. In DNA, the CDR3 is TGTGCCAGCAGTGCTGGAGGGCGCGGGTACAATGAGCAGTTCTTC.

J is TRBJ1-4 and V is TRBV15; no definite D call. The V end was cut by 2 bases, the J end by 8 bases, with 15 bases between. The CDR3 totals 15 residues. CDR1 and CDR2 (germline): LNHNV, YYDKDF (reference sequence). CDR3 DNA: TGTGCCACCAGCAGACAGGCCTTTACTCGGGAAAAACTGTTTTTT. This codes for CATSRQAFTREKLFF.

The V and J genes are TRBV27 and TRBJ2-7; tentatively, D is TRBD1 (6 bases). The CDR3 contains 14 residues. V gave up 2 bases and J gave up 2 bases, with 10 bases separating them. Germline assignment: CDR1 MNHEY and CDR2 SMNVEV (reference sequence). CDR3 sequence reads: CASSLQGYAYEQYF. The CDR3 nucleotides are TGTGCCAGCAGTTTACAGGGGTATGCCTACGAGCAGTACTTC.

This clone was seen only a few times. The chain uses TRBV5-1 and TRBJ2-7, with 13 bases fitting TRBD2. From germline, CDR1 is SGHRS and CDR2 YFSETQ. The CDR3 length is 15 residues. The trim removed 7 bases at V and 5 bases at J, leaving 9 bases unmatched. The CDR3, as DNA: TGCGCCAGCGTCCGCGGGACTAGCGGGATCGACGAGCAGTACTTC. Translation: CASVRGTSGIDEQYF.

The chain has TRBV3-1 (or the pseudogene TRBV3-2) and TRBJ2-3, with TRBD1 matching 7 bases. The CDR3 totals 15 residues. From germline, CDR1 is LGHDT and CDR2 YNNKEL (reference sequence). Trimming took 6 bases from V and 2 from J; bases not matched to a gene: 8. Here the CDR3 DNA reads TGTGCCAGCAGTCTCCTAGGACAGGCCACAGATACGCAGTATTTT. Protein sequence: CASSLLGQATDTQYF.

This clone showed up just once. The J gene is TRBJ2-3, the V gene TRBV19; perhaps TRBD1 as D (5 bases). CDR3 length: 14 amino acids. Germline loops: CDR1 LNHDA, CDR2 SQIVND (reference sequence). Trimming removed 3 bases at V and 2 bases at J, with 9 bases between. DNA of the CDR3: TGTGCCAGTAGTATGGACAAGTTCACAGATACGCAGTATTTT. Translating it yields CASSMDKFTDTQYF.

This clone was detected only once. The genes are TRBV10-2 and TRBJ2-7; perhaps TRBD2 as D (7 bases). The CDR3 has 16 amino acids. Germline lookup yields CDR1 WSHSY and CDR2 SAAADI. Trimming took 0 bases from V and 2 from J, leaving 14 bases between them. CDR3 loop: CASSESWRGGTYEQYF. The CDR3 DNA reads as TGCGCCAGCAGTGAGTCCTGGAGGGGGGGAACCTACGAGCAGTACTTC.

This chain links TRBV2 with TRBJ2-1; D possibly corresponds to TRBD2 (5 bases). Germline V gene data show CDR1 as SNHLY and CDR2 as FYNNEI. Deletions cut 7 bases from V and 0 bases from J, with 19 bases between. This CDR3 contains 17 residues. The CDR3 DNA is TGTGCCAGCAAGGCGGGTGTTGGCGGAGTCTCCTACAATGAGCAGTTCTTC. Translating it yields CASKAGVGGVSYNEQFF.

The rearrangement joins TRBV5-5 to TRBJ2-3; weak D call: TRBD1 (6 bases). The CDR3 runs to 15 residues. Germline V lookup: CDR1 SGHKS, CDR2 YYEKEE (reference sequence). Trimming shortened V by 1 base and J by 5 bases, and 14 bases separated the two germline ends. The CDR3 region has the DNA TGTGCCAGCAGCTTGAGAGGGGGTTTTGAAGATACGCAGTATTTT. Residues: CASSLRGGFEDTQYF.

The chain combines TRBV2 with TRBJ1-6; unclear D gene. Germline loops: CDR1 SNHLY, CDR2 FYNNEI. The CDR3 length is 15 residues. Between the trimmed V and J ends, which lost 0 bases and 8 bases, there was a span of 11 bases. The CDR3 loop reads CASSEASRMYSPLHF. For the CDR3, the DNA is TGTGCCAGCAGTGAAGCGTCTAGGATGTATTCACCCCTCCACTTT. The full variable domain, with the rest looked up from reference TRBV2 and TRBJ1-6, is EPEVTQTPSHQVTQMGQEVILRCVPISNHLYFYWYRQILGQKVEFLVSFYNNEISEKSEIFDDQFSVERPDGSNFTLKIRSTKLEDSAMYFCASSEASRMYSPLHFGNGTRLTVT.

V and J are TRBV18 and TRBJ2-6; the D gene is possibly TRBD1 (6 bases). CDR3 length: 18 residues. Trimming left V 0 bases short and J 1 base short, with 13 bases between. CDR1 is KGHSH and CDR2 is LQKENI in the germline V gene. The CDR3: CASSPPLTGSSGANVLTF. The CDR3 coding sequence is TGTGCCAGCTCACCACCGTTGACAGGCAGTTCTGGGGCCAACGTCCTGACTTTC. Looking up the rest from reference TRBV18 and TRBJ2-6 gives the full variable domain: NAGVMQNPRHLVRRRGQEARLRCSPMKGHSHVYWYRQLPEEGLKFMVYLQKENIIDESGMPKERFSAEFPKEGPSILRIQQVVRGDSAAYFCASSPPLTGSSGANVLTFGAGSRLTVL.

To note about this clone: At one end the junction does not follow the germline gene, possibly because of a read error. The rearrangement links TRBV12-3 or TRBV12-4 to TRBJ1-1; TRBD1 might be the D (5 bases). This CDR3 region has 11 residues. The CDR3, as DNA: TGTGCCAGCAGTTTAGAGAAGGGCGGGGCATTT. It specifies CASSLEKGGAF.

This chain joins TRBV3-1 (or the pseudogene TRBV3-2) and TRBJ1-1; D is ambiguous. This CDR3 is built from 12 residues. Germline CDR1 and CDR2: LGHDT and YNNKEL (reference sequence). V was shortened by 8 bases and J by 4 bases, with 11 bases between the two germline ends. This chain's CDR3 is CASEDRGTEAFF. Written as DNA, the CDR3 is TGTGCCAGCGAGGATCGGGGCACTGAAGCTTTCTTT.

CDR3 amino acids: CASSLGQGANTEAFF. CDR3 bases: TGTGCCAGCAGCCTAGGACAGGGGGCGAACACTGAAGCTTTCTTT. The chain recombines TRBV9 with TRBJ1-1; 11 bases fit TRBD1. Per the germline V gene, CDR1 is SGDLS and CDR2 is YYNGEE. This CDR3 comprises 15 residues. V dropped 4 bases and J dropped 1; count of bases not matched to a gene: 3.

This chain links TRBV19 with TRBJ1-1, with D perhaps TRBD1 (5 bases). Germline assignment: CDR1 LNHDA and CDR2 SQIVND (reference sequence). V lost 3 bases and J 5 bases, leaving 13 bases between the germline ends. CDR3 length: 14 residues. The CDR3 is CASSIRGGGTEAFF. CDR3 DNA: TGTGCCAGTAGTATTCGGGGCGGAGGGACTGAAGCTTTCTTT.

The chain recombines TRBV6-6 with TRBJ2-1; 9 positions match TRBD2. The V gene end was trimmed by 7 bases and the J gene end by 7 bases; junction bases not matched to a gene: 14. The CDR3 extends over 16 amino acids. Germline lookup yields CDR1 MNHNY and CDR2 SVGAGI (reference sequence). The CDR3 is CASTDGPSGEGNEQFF. The CDR3 DNA sequence: TGTGCCAGCACCGACGGGCCTAGCGGGGAAGGAAATGAGCAGTTCTTC.

In its sample, this clone was seen once. The sample contains more than one DNA sequence encoding this CDR3. This chain joins TRBV27 and TRBJ2-1; weak D call: TRBD2 (6 bases). The CDR3 totals 13 residues. The germline CDR1 and CDR2 sequences are MNHEY and SMNVEV (reference sequence). V lost 5 bases and J lost 2, with 7 bases in between. CDR3 in DNA: TGTGCCAGCAGTCCGGGGGCCTACAATGAGCAGTTCTTC. Amino acid sequence: CASSPGAYNEQFF.

The chain is built from TRBV6-4 and TRBJ2-7, with D possibly TRBD2 on 6 matching bases. V was clipped by 0 bases and J by 3 bases, with 9 bases between them. The CDR3 spans 14 residues. Germline values: CDR1 MRHNA, CDR2 SNTAGT. CDR3 sequence: CASSDSRGSYEQYF. CDR3 in DNA: TGTGCCAGCAGTGACTCGCGGGGTAGCTACGAGCAGTACTTC.

The V call is TRBV6-5, the J call TRBJ1-4; 7 nucleotides agree with TRBD1. CDR3 length: 14 residues. V lost 6 bases, J lost 8 bases, and 9 bases stayed unmatched. Germline V gene lookup returns CDR1 MNHEY and CDR2 SVGAGI. The CDR3, as DNA: TGTGCCAGCAGCCGCGACAGGGCGCGCGAAAAACTGTTTTTT. This sequence encodes CASSRDRAREKLFF.